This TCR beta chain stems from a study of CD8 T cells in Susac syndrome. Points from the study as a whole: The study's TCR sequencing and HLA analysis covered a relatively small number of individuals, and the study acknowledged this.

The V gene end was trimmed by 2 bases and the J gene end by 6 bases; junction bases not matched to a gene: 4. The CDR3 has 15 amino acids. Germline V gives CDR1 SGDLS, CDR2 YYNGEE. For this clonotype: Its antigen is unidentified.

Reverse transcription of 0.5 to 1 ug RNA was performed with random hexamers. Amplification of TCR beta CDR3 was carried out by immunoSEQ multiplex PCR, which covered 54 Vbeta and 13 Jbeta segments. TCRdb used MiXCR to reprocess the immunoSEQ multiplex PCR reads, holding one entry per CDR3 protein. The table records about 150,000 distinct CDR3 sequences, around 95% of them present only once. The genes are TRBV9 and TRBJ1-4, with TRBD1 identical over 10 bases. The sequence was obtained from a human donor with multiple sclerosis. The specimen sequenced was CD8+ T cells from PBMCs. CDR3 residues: CASSVAGTGDEKLFF. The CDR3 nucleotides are TGTGCCAGCAGCGTCGCCGGGACAGGGGATGAAAAACTGTTTTTT.